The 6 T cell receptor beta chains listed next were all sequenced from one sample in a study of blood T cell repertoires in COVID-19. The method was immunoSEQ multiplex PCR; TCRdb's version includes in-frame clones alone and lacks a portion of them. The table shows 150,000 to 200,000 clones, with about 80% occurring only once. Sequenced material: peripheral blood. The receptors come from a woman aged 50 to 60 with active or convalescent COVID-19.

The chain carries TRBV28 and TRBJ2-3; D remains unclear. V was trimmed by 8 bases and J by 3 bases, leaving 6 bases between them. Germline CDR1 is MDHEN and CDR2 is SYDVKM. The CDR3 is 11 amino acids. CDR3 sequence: CASGPTDTQYF. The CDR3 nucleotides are TGTGCCAGCGGCCCGACAGATACGCAGTATTTT.

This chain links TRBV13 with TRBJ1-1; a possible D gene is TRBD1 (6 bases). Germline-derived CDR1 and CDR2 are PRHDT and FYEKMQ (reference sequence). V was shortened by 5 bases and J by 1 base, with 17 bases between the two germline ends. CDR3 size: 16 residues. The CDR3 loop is CASSHDTGTKNTEAFF. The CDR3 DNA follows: TGTGCCAGCAGCCACGATACCGGGACAAAGAACACTGAAGCTTTCTTT.

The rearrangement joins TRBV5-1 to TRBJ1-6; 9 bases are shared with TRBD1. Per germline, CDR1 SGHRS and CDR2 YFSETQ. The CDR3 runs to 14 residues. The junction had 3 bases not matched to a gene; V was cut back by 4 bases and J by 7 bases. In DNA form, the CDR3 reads TGCGCCAGCAGCCCGACAGGGGGAAATTCACCCCTCCACTTT. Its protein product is CASSPTGGNSPLHF.

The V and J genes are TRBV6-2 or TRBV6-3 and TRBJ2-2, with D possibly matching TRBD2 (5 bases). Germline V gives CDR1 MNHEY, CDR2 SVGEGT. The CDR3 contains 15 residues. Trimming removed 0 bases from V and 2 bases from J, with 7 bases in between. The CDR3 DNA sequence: TGTGCCAGCAGTTACTCCTGGACTAACACCGGGGAGCTGTTTTTT. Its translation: CASSYSWTNTGELFF.

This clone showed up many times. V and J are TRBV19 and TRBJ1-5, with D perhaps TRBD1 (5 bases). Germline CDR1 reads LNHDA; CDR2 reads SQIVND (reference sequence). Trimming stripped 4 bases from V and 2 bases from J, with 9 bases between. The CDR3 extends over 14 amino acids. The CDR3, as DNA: TGTGCCAGTAGTAGTGTAGGGGGCAATCAGCCCCAGCATTTT. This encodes CASSSVGGNQPQHF.

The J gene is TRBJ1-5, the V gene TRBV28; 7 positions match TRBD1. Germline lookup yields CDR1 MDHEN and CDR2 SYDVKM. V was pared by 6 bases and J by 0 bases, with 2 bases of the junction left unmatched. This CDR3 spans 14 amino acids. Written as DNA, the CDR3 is TGTGCCAGCAGCCCAGGGGGTAGCAATCAGCCCCAGCATTTT. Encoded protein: CASSPGGSNQPQHF.